A selection of T cell receptor beta chains follows, all from one sample in a study of T cell repertoires in cytomegalovirus infection. Using its own MiXCR run on the reads, TCRdb lists one record per CDR3 protein. Here the sample spans 170,000 or so distinct CDR3 sequences, about 18% being singletons. Sequenced input: CD8+ T cells from PBMCs. The source is a human donor in good health (CMV status not recorded). Some clones in this sample may be carry-over from other donors' samples. The CDR3 runs from the conserved cysteine through the conserved F or W. D genes are given only for firm matches. Rows may omit the clone size; those that give it use once, few, many or a size class.

TRBV5-6	few	NA	TRBJ2-5	TGTGCCAGCAGCTTGGGCGAACGGTTCCAAGAGACCCAGTACTTC	CASSLGERFQETQYF
TRBV4-2	few	TRBD1	TRBJ2-1	TGTGCCAGCAGCCAACAAAGGGACAGTTACAATGAGCAGTTCTTC	CASSQQRDSYNEQFF
TRBV5-4	NA	TRBD1	TRBJ2-5	TGTGCCAGCAGCGCCGGACAGGGTCCCCAAGAGACCCAGTACTTC	CASSAGQGPQETQYF
TRBV7-9	few	NA	TRBJ2-3	TGTGCCAGCAAGCGCAGGGTGGGCATGGATACGCAGTATTTT	CASKRRVGMDTQYF
TRBV12-3/TRBV12-4	NA	NA	TRBJ1-2	TGTGCCAGCAGTTCCTGGGGGGCCTATGGCTACACCTTC	CASSSWGAYGYTF
TRBV20-1	few	TRBD2	TRBJ2-7	TGCAGTGCTAGAGATATGGGGAGGGGAACCTACGAGCAGTACTTC	CSARDMGRGTYEQYF
TRBV28	few	NA	TRBJ2-7	TGTGCCAGCAACCAGGGGAGGGATTGGTCCTACGAGCAGTACTTC	CASNQGRDWSYEQYF
TRBV10-2	few	TRBD1	TRBJ1-3	TGCGCCAGCAGTCCAATGGACAGGGGGCACTCTGGAAACACCATATATTTT	CASSPMDRGHSGNTIYF
TRBV29-1	NA	NA	TRBJ1-2	TGCAGCGTTGAAGGGTCGGGGTTCTATGGCTACACCTTC	CSVEGSGFYGYTF
TRBV28	NA	NA	TRBJ2-7	TGTGCCAGCAGTTTATCCCAGTTGGGGGCCCAGAGCGACGAGCAGTACTTC	CASSLSQLGAQSDEQYF
TRBV28	NA	TRBD1	TRBJ1-2	TGTGCCAGCAGTTTATTCCCGACAGGGGACTATGGCTACACCTTC	CASSLFPTGDYGYTF
TRBV29-1	few	NA	TRBJ1-4	TGCAGCGTTGAAGATCCGGGGTTTAATGAAAAACTGTTTTTT	CSVEDPGFNEKLFF
TRBV7-6	few	TRBD2	TRBJ2-7	TGTGCCAGCAGCATAAGCGGGGAGAGCTCCTACGAGCAGTACTTC	CASSISGESSYEQYF
TRBV11-2	NA	NA	TRBJ1-1	TGTGCCAGCAGCTTAGACGGGGGCGCGGACACTGAAGCTTTCTTT	CASSLDGGADTEAFF
TRBV7-9	NA	TRBD1	TRBJ2-7	TGTGCCACCCGACAGGGGAAATCGGACGAGCAGTACTTC	CATRQGKSDEQYF
TRBV23-1	few	NA	TRBJ2-6	TGCGCCAGCAGTCAATTTATACAGTCCTCTGGGGCCAACGTCCTGACTTTC	CASSQFIQSSGANVLTF
TRBV27	NA	NA	TRBJ2-6	TGTGCCAGCAGCCCCTTGTCTGGGGCCAACGTCCTGACTTTC	CASSPLSGANVLTF
TRBV20-1	NA	NA	TRBJ1-2	TGCAGTGCTAGAGAACTTGGGGGAAGCTATGGCTACACCTTC	CSARELGGSYGYTF
TRBV6-6	few	NA	TRBJ1-5	TGTGCCAGCAGTCCCACCCTTAGAGGCCAGCAGCCCCAGCATTTT	CASSPTLRGQQPQHF
TRBV7-9	NA	NA	TRBJ1-5	TGTGCCAGCAGCCAGCAGGAAGGGGGGAGAAGTAGCAATCAGCCCCAGCATTTT	CASSQQEGGRSSNQPQHF
TRBV28	NA	NA	TRBJ1-5	TGTGCCAGCAACAAAGACTCCTGGCAGCCCCAGCATTTT	CASNKDSWQPQHF
TRBV7-2	many	TRBD1	TRBJ2-6	TGTGCCAGCAGCCTTGACAGGGATTGGTCTGGGGCCAACGTCCTGACTTTC	CASSLDRDWSGANVLTF
TRBV5-1	NA	NA	TRBJ2-7	TGCGCCAGCAGCTTTAAAGTGTTGGAAGACGAGCAGTACTTC	CASSFKVLEDEQYF
TRBV6-2/TRBV6-3	few	NA	TRBJ1-5	TGTGCCAGCAGCTTCGGACAGATGCCCCAGCATTTT	CASSFGQMPQHF
TRBV7-2	NA	NA	TRBJ1-2	TGTGCCAGCAGCAAAAAAGAGGACAGCTTCTATGGCTACACCTTC	CASSKKEDSFYGYTF
TRBV7-9	few	NA	TRBJ2-3	TGTGCCAGCATCCTAACCCACCGGGACCGAAGCACAGATACGCAGTATTTT	CASILTHRDRSTDTQYF
TRBV5-6	NA	NA	TRBJ1-2	TGTGCCAGCAGCAGGCAGGGGTTCAACTATGGCTACACCTTC	CASSRQGFNYGYTF